This is a list of T cell receptor beta chains from one sample in a study of T cell changes during pregnancy in multiple sclerosis. Some clones are missing from TCRdb's copy, which holds only in-frame ones; the method was immunoSEQ multiplex PCR. The table records tens of thousands of clones, 80% to 95% of them present only once. The sample was peripheral blood, taken after pregnancy. These receptors were collected from a female donor in good health, enrolled as a control in a pregnancy study. The CDR3 runs from the conserved cysteine through the conserved F or W. A D gene is named only where the DNA matches it firmly. Where a row states a size, it is once, few, many or the class of an expanded clone; other rows omit it.

V	length	D	size	J	DNA	CDR3
TRBV29-1	12	-	-	TRBJ1-1	TGCAGCGTTGCCGTCGGGAACACTGAAGCTTTCTTT	CSVAVGNTEAFF
TRBV7-6	13	-	-	TRBJ2-7	TGTGCCAGCAGCTTAGGTAGGGGATACGAGCAGTACTTC	CASSLGRGYEQYF
TRBV27	15	TRBD2	-	TRBJ2-7	TGTGCCAGCAGTTTGACGACTAGCGGGAGCTACGAGCAGTACTTC	CASSLTTSGSYEQYF
TRBV28	15	TRBD2	-	TRBJ2-7	TGTGCCAGCAGTTTATCGGCTAGCGGGGACTACGAGCAGTACTTC	CASSLSASGDYEQYF
TRBV28	12	-	few	TRBJ1-5	TGTGCCAGCAGTTTCGACACCCAGCCCCAGCATTTT	CASSFDTQPQHF
TRBV19	16	-	-	TRBJ2-7	TGTGCCAGTAGTATCTGTGAGGTACTTTCGTCCTACGAGCAGTACTTC	CASSICEVLSSYEQYF
TRBV25-1	13	-	-	TRBJ1-4	TGTGCCAGCAGTTGGCAGGAAAATGAAAAACTGTTTTTT	CASSWQENEKLFF
TRBV5-1	12	-	-	TRBJ2-1	TGCGCCAGCAGCTTGGCCTCCAATGAGCAGTTCTTC	CASSLASNEQFF
TRBV9	15	-	-	TRBJ1-5	TGTGCCAGCAGCGTAGACGGGGGTAGCAATCAGCCCCAGCATTTT	CASSVDGGSNQPQHF
TRBV28	14	-	few	TRBJ1-6	TGTGCCAGCAGTTCTGACAGGCGTAATTCACCCCTCCACTTT	CASSSDRRNSPLHF
TRBV9	14	-	-	TRBJ2-7	TGTGCCAGCAGCGTTAATGTCAGGACCTACGAGCAGTACTTC	CASSVNVRTYEQYF
TRBV6-4	24	TRBD2	-	TRBJ2-1	TGTGCCAGCAGTGACACAAGGACGGACTTACAGACTAGCGGGAGGGCCAGTTGCTACAATGAGCAGTTCTTC	CASSDTRTDLQTSGRASCYNEQFF
TRBV28	15	TRBD1	-	TRBJ2-1	TGTGCCAGCAGTTCCGCGACAGGGGGTCGCAATGAGCAGTTCTTC	CASSSATGGRNEQFF
TRBV25-1	16	TRBD2	-	TRBJ2-3	TGTGCCAGCAGTCACCCGGGGGGGCGGGGGACAGATACGCAGTATTTT	CASSHPGGRGTDTQYF
TRBV7-3	16	TRBD1	-	TRBJ2-2	TGTGCCAGCAGCCCCGCGGGACAGGGCATCACCGGGGAGCTGTTTTTT	CASSPAGQGITGELFF
TRBV7-9	13	-	-	TRBJ2-2	TGTGCCAGCAGCCAGGGTCCCACCGGGGAGCTGTTTTTT	CASSQGPTGELFF
TRBV28	15	-	-	TRBJ1-5	TGTGCCAGCAGACCGGACAGAGCTTCGATCAGGCCCCAGCATTTT	CASRPDRASIRPQHF
TRBV28	20	TRBD1	-	TRBJ1-2	TGTGCCAGCAGTTTAGCCATGGGCTGGCAGGGGGCCAGGGGGGACTATGGCTACACCTTC	CASSLAMGWQGARGDYGYTF
TRBV9	14	-	once	TRBJ1-1	TGTGCCAGCAGCATTGGGGGGGTGAACACTGAAGCTTTCTTT	CASSIGGVNTEAFF
TRBV4-1	14	TRBD1	once	TRBJ1-5	TGCGCCAGCAGCTACGACAGGGACTTTCCGCCCCAGCATTTT	CASSYDRDFPPQHF
TRBV30	15	TRBD1	-	TRBJ1-2	TGTGCCTGGAGCCGACGGGGACAGGGGGCGCACGGCTACACCTTC	CAWSRRGQGAHGYTF
TRBV29-1	15	-	-	TRBJ2-5	TGCAGCGTTGTTTCCGCTGAACTAGCCCCGGGGACCCAGTACTTC	CSVVSAELAPGTQYF
TRBV5-1	16	TRBD2	-	TRBJ2-1	TGCGCCAGCAGACCCGGGACTAGCGGGGGGGCCTATGAGCAGTTCTTC	CASRPGTSGGAYEQFF
TRBV7-2	15	TRBD1	-	TRBJ1-5	TGTGCCAGCAGCTCGTGGACAGGGCTGGGGCAGCCCCAGCATTTT	CASSSWTGLGQPQHF
TRBV6-1	14	-	-	TRBJ2-7	TGTGCCAGCAGTGGTTGGGGGGATTCCTACGAGCAGTACTTC	CASSGWGDSYEQYF
TRBV19	15	-	-	TRBJ2-5	TGTGCCAGTAGTATCACAGGAGTGAACCAAGAGACCCAGTACTTC	CASSITGVNQETQYF
TRBV7-8	17	-	-	TRBJ2-2	TGTGCCAGCAGCTTAAAGGTCACAGGGTCGAACACCGGGGAGCTGTTTTTT	CASSLKVTGSNTGELFF
TRBV6-5	15	TRBD1	-	TRBJ1-2	TGTGCCAGCAGTTACTCAAGACAGGGTAACTATGGCTACACCTTC	CASSYSRQGNYGYTF
TRBV10-3	17	-	-	TRBJ2-3	TGTGCCATCAGTGACCCTGCAGGGGGGAAGCTCACAGATACGCAGTATTTT	CAISDPAGGKLTDTQYF
TRBV5-1	18	-	once	TRBJ2-1	TGCGCCAGCAGCTTGTCACTATGGGCTAGCGTTAACTACAATGAGCAGTTCTTC	CASSLSLWASVNYNEQFF
TRBV30	16	TRBD2	-	TRBJ2-1	TGTGCCTGGCACCGACTAGCGGGAGTTTCGGCCAATGAGCAGTTCTTC	CAWHRLAGVSANEQFF
TRBV29-1	13	-	-	TRBJ1-5	TGCAGCGTTGCAGGGGTCGGCAATCAGCCCCAGCATTTT	CSVAGVGNQPQHF
TRBV11-2	14	-	once	TRBJ2-7	TGTGCCAGCAGCTCCATACAAAGGAGAAACGAGCAGTACTTC	CASSSIQRRNEQYF
TRBV5-6	13	-	-	TRBJ2-3	TGTGCCAGCAGCTTGACAGGTGAAGATACGCAGTATTTT	CASSLTGEDTQYF
TRBV7-9	16	TRBD2	-	TRBJ2-3	TGTGCCAGCAGCGAATCCGGACTAGCGGGAGCAGATACGCAGTATTTT	CASSESGLAGADTQYF
TRBV28	13	-	-	TRBJ1-2	TGTGCCAGCAGTTTCCACCAACTAGCTGGCTACACCTTC	CASSFHQLAGYTF
TRBV28	13	-	-	TRBJ2-1	TGTGCCAGCAGTTTACAGAGGGCTTATGAGCAGTTCTTC	CASSLQRAYEQFF
TRBV25-1	14	-	-	TRBJ2-1	TGTGCCAGCAGACCGGGACAAGCGCCGGATGAGCAGTTCTTC	CASRPGQAPDEQFF
TRBV28	16	-	-	TRBJ2-1	TGTGCCAGCACCCCCGGGACACCAAACTCCTACAATGAGCAGTTCTTC	CASTPGTPNSYNEQFF
TRBV29-1	14	-	once	TRBJ2-3	TGCAGCGTTGAACAGGGGAGTTTTCCAGATACGCAGTATTTT	CSVEQGSFPDTQYF
TRBV5-1	13	TRBD1	-	TRBJ2-7	TGCGCCAGCAGCTTGCAGGGGGTGAGGGAGCAGTACTTC	CASSLQGVREQYF
TRBV25-1	15	-	-	TRBJ1-4	TGTGCCGGCAGTGATCACACAGGGTCTTCCGAAAAACTGTTTTTT	CAGSDHTGSSEKLFF
TRBV5-6	15	-	-	TRBJ2-1	TGTGCCAGCAGCTTGCGGGTCCCCCGGGGGAATGAGCAGTTCTTC	CASSLRVPRGNEQFF
TRBV4-1	16	TRBD1	-	TRBJ1-2	TGCGCCAGCAGCCAAGATTTTGCAGGGGGCAACTATGGCTACACCTTC	CASSQDFAGGNYGYTF
TRBV10-2	13	-	-	TRBJ2-2	TGCGCCAGCAGTGAACACAACACCGGGGAGCTGTTTTTT	CASSEHNTGELFF
TRBV2	15	-	-	TRBJ1-5	TGTGCCAGCAGGGTTGAGGCGGCTGTCAATCAGCCCCAGCATTTT	CASRVEAAVNQPQHF
TRBV28	14	TRBD2	-	TRBJ2-3	TGTGCCGTCGGGGGGGGATCTAGCACAGATACGCAGTATTTT	CAVGGGSSTDTQYF
TRBV6-5	14	-	-	TRBJ1-2	TGTGCCAGCAGTTACTCAGGGGGAAACTATGGCTACACCTTC	CASSYSGGNYGYTF
TRBV4-3	15	-	-	TRBJ2-1	TGCGCCAGCAGCCAAGATCGGGGGAGTTACAATGAGCAGTTCTTC	CASSQDRGSYNEQFF
TRBV14	17	TRBD2	-	TRBJ2-3	TGTGCCAGCAGCCGTAGCGGGGGACCTTCTTTCACAGATACGCAGTATTTT	CASSRSGGPSFTDTQYF
TRBV5-1	14	TRBD1	-	TRBJ2-7	TGCGCCAGCAGCCATGGACAGGGAGGCTACGAGCAGTACTTC	CASSHGQGGYEQYF
TRBV4-1	13	-	-	TRBJ2-7	TGCGCCAGCAGCCAAGCCAGGGGATACGAGCAGTACTTC	CASSQARGYEQYF
TRBV29-1	11	-	-	TRBJ2-2	TGCAGCGTGGGACTGACCGGGGAGCTGTTTTTT	CSVGLTGELFF
TRBV4-1	15	-	-	TRBJ1-1	TGCGCCAGCAGCCAAGGGAAAGGGGTCAACACTGAAGCTTTCTTT	CASSQGKGVNTEAFF
TRBV15	15	TRBD1	-	TRBJ2-3	TGTGCCACCAGCAGAGATCAGGGGGTCACAGATACGCAGTATTTT	CATSRDQGVTDTQYF
TRBV27	14	-	-	TRBJ2-1	TGTGCCAGCAGTTTTCAGGACTATTACAATGAGCAGTTCTTC	CASSFQDYYNEQFF
TRBV28	13	-	-	TRBJ1-1	TGTGCCAGCAGTTTAGAAAGGGGCACTGAAGCTTTCTTT	CASSLERGTEAFF
TRBV15	14	TRBD2	-	TRBJ2-2	TGTGCCACCAGAGGGAGGGGCAACACCGGGGAGCTGTTTTTT	CATRGRGNTGELFF
TRBV27	14	TRBD1	-	TRBJ2-7	TGTGCCAGCAGGCCCCAACAGGGGACCTACGAGCAGTACTTC	CASRPQQGTYEQYF